This T cell receptor (beta chain) was captured in a study of cytomegalovirus exposure and HLA in healthy donors. Study as a whole: In an early release, HLA-typed donors contributed approximately 82 million unique TCR sequences.

Germline loops: CDR1 MNHEY, CDR2 SMNVEV (reference sequence). The V and J ends lost 5 bases and 5 bases, in that order; junction bases with no gene match: 10. The CDR3 is made up of 16 amino acids. While unrecorded immune exposures were likely, the donors were nominally healthy when sampled. Worth noting for this clone: Its antigen remains unidentified.

Study-wide findings and caveats: Earlier findings revealed that most TCR beta V segments proved productive either about 87% or about 30% of the time. Altogether, some 160 TCR beta chains were recorded as cytomegalovirus-associated.

Use of 60 Vbeta and 13 Jbeta primers characterized the PCR. The assay was immunoSEQ multiplex PCR, and TCRdb's table has in-frame clones only and misses some. The sample records 60,000 or so clones, 77% being singletons. The V gene is TRBV27, the J gene TRBJ2-2, with 8 nucleotides matching TRBD1. The receptor was isolated from a middle-aged woman in good health and CMV-seropositive. Sequencing was done on a sample of PBMCs. The CDR3, as DNA: TGTGCCAGCAGTCCGAGGACAGGGAGAGGTACCGGGGAGCTGTTTTTT. This gives the protein CASSPRTGRGTGELFF.